The rows below give T cell receptor beta chains drawn from one sample of a study of regulatory T cells in long-lasting Graves disease. TCRdb reprocessed the multiplex PCR reads via MiXCR and lists one record per CDR3 protein. The sample holds some 500,000 distinct CDR3 sequences, approximately 16% seen once. The data were also submitted as part of a second study, on T cells in Graves' hyperthyroidism and ophthalmopathy.

The material sequenced was peripheral blood mononuclear cells (PBMCs), taken at new diagnosis, from a patient treated with antithyroid drugs. Receptor source: a woman aged 40-60 years with Graves disease. CDR3s include the opening cysteine and the closing phenylalanine or tryptophan. The D gene is left open where the match is weak. Rows give clone size only sometimes, using once, few, many, or a class for an expanded clone.

D,J,size,V,DNA,CDR3
.,TRBJ1-1,many,TRBV5-1,TGCGCCAGCAGCTTGTGGAACACCGGCGTCGCGGAAGCTTTCTTT,CASSLWNTGVAEAFF
.,TRBJ2-7,.,TRBV2,TGTGCCAGCAAGGTGGAGAGCGAGCAGTACTTC,CASKVESEQYF
.,TRBJ2-5,once,TRBV24-1,TGTGCCACCAGTGACCCCGGGCAGCCTCAAGAGATCCAGTACTTC,CATSDPGQPQEIQYF
TRBD2,TRBJ2-5,few,TRBV7-8,TGTGCCAGCAGCATTCCCCGGGGGGGAGGGGAGACCCAGTACTTC,CASSIPRGGGETQYF
.,TRBJ1-2,many,TRBV2,TGTGCCAGCAGTGACCCTTATGGCTACACCTTC,CASSDPYGYTF
TRBD1,TRBJ2-7,many,TRBV7-2,TGTGCCAGCAGCCCCCCAATCGGACAGGGCTCCTACGAGCAGTACTTC,CASSPPIGQGSYEQYF
.,TRBJ2-7,.,TRBV5-1,TGCGCCAGCAGCTTGGGCGCAGTTTCCAGGCCCACCTACGAGCAGTACTTC,CASSLGAVSRPTYEQYF
TRBD1,TRBJ1-4,many,TRBV2,TGTGCCAGCAGCGGTACGGGACAGTATAATGAAAAACTGTTTTTT,CASSGTGQYNEKLFF
.,TRBJ1-2,many,TRBV7-8,TGTGCCAGCAGCCGCACGGAGGATGGCTACACCTTC,CASSRTEDGYTF
.,TRBJ2-6,few,TRBV7-2,TGTGCCAGCAGATATACAGGGCTACTTGGGGCCAACGTCCTGACTTTC,CASRYTGLLGANVLTF
TRBD1,TRBJ1-2,many,TRBV11-2,TGTGCCAGCAGCCCGACAGGGAATGATGGCTACACCTTC,CASSPTGNDGYTF
.,TRBJ1-2,many,TRBV20-1,TGCAGTGCGAGTATGAACTATGGCTACACCTTC,CSASMNYGYTF
TRBD2,TRBJ2-5,many,TRBV30,TGTGCCTGGAGTGATCCTTCCGGGGGGACTCAAGAGACCCAGTACTTC,CAWSDPSGGTQETQYF
.,TRBJ2-5,many,TRBV28,TGTGCCAGCAGTTTACCACAGGGCGTTTCAGAGACCCAGTACTTC,CASSLPQGVSETQYF
.,TRBJ2-7,many,TRBV6-9,TGTGCCAGCAGTTACCACCATAACAGGGACTCCTACGAGCAGTACTTC,CASSYHHNRDSYEQYF
.,TRBJ2-5,many,TRBV5-1,TGCGCCAGCAGCTTGACAGGAGTGTACCAAGAGACCCAGTACTTC,CASSLTGVYQETQYF
.,TRBJ1-1,many,TRBV9,TGTGCCAGCAGCTCGTCGGGACATCTGAACACTGAAGCTTTCTTT,CASSSSGHLNTEAFF
.,TRBJ1-5,.,TRBV20-1,TGCAGTGCTTCTCGAGTGGATCAGCCCCAGCATTTT,CSASRVDQPQHF
TRBD2,TRBJ2-6,.,TRBV6-5,TGTGCCAGCAGTTACTCGGGACTAGCTAGGGGTTCTGGGGCCAACGTCCTGACTTTC,CASSYSGLARGSGANVLTF
.,TRBJ1-3,.,TRBV6-2/TRBV6-3,TGTGCCAGCAGTTACTCGAGGGGGTCTGGAAACACCATATATTTT,CASSYSRGSGNTIYF
TRBD1,TRBJ1-6,many,TRBV3-1,TGTGCCAGCAGCGAGACAGGGGCAGGGAATTCACCCCTCCACTTT,CASSETGAGNSPLHF
.,TRBJ2-7,.,TRBV11-3,TGTGCCAGCAGCTCCGACAAGAACTACGAGCAGTACTTC,CASSSDKNYEQYF
TRBD1,TRBJ1-6,.,TRBV19,TGTGCCAGTAGTAAGCCAATGGGACAGGGGAATTCACCCCTCCACTTT,CASSKPMGQGNSPLHF
.,TRBJ2-2,.,TRBV7-3,TGTGCCAGCAGCTCCCCACCGGCCGGGGAGCTGTTTTTT,CASSSPPAGELFF
TRBD2,TRBJ2-2,.,TRBV11-2,TGTGCCAGCAGCTTAGTAACTAGCGGGAGCGCCGGGGAGCTGTTTTTT,CASSLVTSGSAGELFF
.,TRBJ1-1,many,TRBV2,TGTGCCAGCAGCCAGCTGACTCTGAACACTGAAGCTTTCTTT,CASSQLTLNTEAFF
TRBD2,TRBJ2-3,.,TRBV5-1,TGCGCCAGCAGCTTGGGACTAGCGGGGGGGCCTATTTCGACAGATACGCAGTATTTT,CASSLGLAGGPISTDTQYF
.,TRBJ1-2,.,TRBV20-1,TGCAGTGCTCAAGCAGGAAGCTTGGGGGGCTACACCTTC,CSAQAGSLGGYTF
.,TRBJ2-2,many,TRBV5-8,TGTGCCAGCCGCTATACGAACACCGGGGAGCTGTTTTTT,CASRYTNTGELFF
TRBD1,TRBJ2-7,many,TRBV28,TGTGCCAGCAGTTTACCCCAACAGGGGGCGAACCTCTACGAGCAGTACTTC,CASSLPQQGANLYEQYF
.,TRBJ1-2,many,TRBV13,TGTGCCAGCAGCTTAAGCGGGGGGGCTAACTATGGCTACACCTTC,CASSLSGGANYGYTF
.,TRBJ2-2,.,TRBV19,TGTGCCAGTAGCACGAGCACCGGGGAGCTGTTTTTT,CASSTSTGELFF
TRBD1,TRBJ2-7,many,TRBV20-1,TGCAGTGCTCCCCGACAGGGAAGCTACGAGCAGTACTTC,CSAPRQGSYEQYF
.,TRBJ1-3,.,TRBV29-1,TGCAGCGTCGGCGACAACTTGCTCTCTGGAAACACCATATATTTT,CSVGDNLLSGNTIYF
.,TRBJ1-2,.,TRBV9,TGTGCCAGCAGCTTACTCACCGGGGGCTACACCTTC,CASSLLTGGYTF
.,TRBJ1-5,.,TRBV24-1,TGTGCCACCAATAGGGGAAATCAGCCCCAGCATTTT,CATNRGNQPQHF
.,TRBJ2-3,few,TRBV6-5,TGTGCCAGCAGTTACTCGAAAGGGACCACAGATACGCAGTATTTT,CASSYSKGTTDTQYF
.,TRBJ2-5,few,TRBV7-9,TGTGCCAGCAGCTTAGTAGGCCAGAAACATCAAGAGACCCAGTACTTC,CASSLVGQKHQETQYF
.,TRBJ1-4,.,TRBV18,TGTGCCAGCTCACCCGGGGCTGAAAAACTGTTTTTT,CASSPGAEKLFF
.,TRBJ2-7,.,TRBV12-5,TGTGCTAGTGGTTCGGCACTCTACGAGCAGTACTTC,CASGSALYEQYF
TRBD1,TRBJ2-7,few,TRBV6-4,TGTGCCAGCAGCCCAGAGTCGGACAGGGGCCACGAGCAGTACTTC,CASSPESDRGHEQYF
.,TRBJ1-5,few,TRBV19,TGTGCCAGTAGTATCTTCAGTCCAAATCAGCCCCAGCATTTT,CASSIFSPNQPQHF
.,TRBJ2-6,.,TRBV7-2,TGTGCCAGCAGCCCGAGGGCAGGTTCTGGGGCCAACGTCCTGACTTTC,CASSPRAGSGANVLTF
.,TRBJ2-7,.,TRBV28,TGTGCCAGCAGCTCCCGGGACTCCATCCAGAAGCAGTACTTC,CASSSRDSIQKQYF
TRBD1,TRBJ2-3,.,TRBV18,TGTGCCAGCTCACCACTGGACAGGGCAGATACGCAGTATTTT,CASSPLDRADTQYF
.,TRBJ2-7,few,TRBV11-3,TGTGCCAGCAGCCACCTCGCGGACTTC,CASSHLADF
TRBD1,TRBJ1-1,.,TRBV9,TGTGCCAGCAGCAAAACCGGGACAGCAAACACTGAAGCTTTCTTT,CASSKTGTANTEAFF